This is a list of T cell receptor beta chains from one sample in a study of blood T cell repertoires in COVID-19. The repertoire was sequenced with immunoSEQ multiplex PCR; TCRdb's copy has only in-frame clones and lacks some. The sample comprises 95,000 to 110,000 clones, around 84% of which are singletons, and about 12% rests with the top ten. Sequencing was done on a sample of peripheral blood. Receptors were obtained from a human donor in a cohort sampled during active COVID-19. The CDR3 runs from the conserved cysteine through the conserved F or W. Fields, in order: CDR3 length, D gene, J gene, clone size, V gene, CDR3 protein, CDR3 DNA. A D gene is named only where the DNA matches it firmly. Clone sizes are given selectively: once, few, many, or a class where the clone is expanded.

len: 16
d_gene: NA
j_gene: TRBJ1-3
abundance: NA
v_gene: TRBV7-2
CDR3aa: CASSLAGGNSGNTIYF
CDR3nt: TGTGCCAGCAGCTTAGCCGGGGGGAACTCTGGAAACACCATATATTTT

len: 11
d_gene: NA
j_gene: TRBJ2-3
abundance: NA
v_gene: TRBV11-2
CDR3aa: CASSTSDTQYF
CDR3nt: TGTGCCAGCAGCACATCAGATACGCAGTATTTT

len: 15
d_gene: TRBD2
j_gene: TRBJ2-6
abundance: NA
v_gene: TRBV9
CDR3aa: CASSREGSGANVLTF
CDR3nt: TGTGCCAGCAGCCGGGAGGGCTCTGGGGCCAACGTCCTGACTTTC

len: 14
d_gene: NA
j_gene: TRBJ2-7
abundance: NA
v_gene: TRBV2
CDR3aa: CASSAGGQVYEQYF
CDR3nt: TGTGCCAGCAGTGCGGGGGGCCAAGTTTACGAGCAGTACTTC

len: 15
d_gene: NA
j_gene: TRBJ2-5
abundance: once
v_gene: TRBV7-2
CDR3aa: CASSLGQGRRETQYF
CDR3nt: TGTGCCAGCAGCTTAGGGCAGGGCAGGAGAGAGACCCAGTACTTC

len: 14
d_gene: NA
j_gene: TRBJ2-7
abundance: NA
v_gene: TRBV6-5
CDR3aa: CASSSVGGLSEQYF
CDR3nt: TGTGCCAGCAGTTCCGTGGGGGGTTTGAGCGAGCAGTACTTC

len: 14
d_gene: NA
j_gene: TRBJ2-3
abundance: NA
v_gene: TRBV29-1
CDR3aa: CSVAQVSGWDTQYF
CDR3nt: TGCAGCGTCGCCCAGGTTTCAGGGTGGGATACGCAGTATTTT

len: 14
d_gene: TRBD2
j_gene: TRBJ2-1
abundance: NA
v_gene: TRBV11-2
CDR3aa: CASSLAGGYNEQFF
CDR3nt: TGTGCCAGCAGTTTAGCGGGGGGTTACAATGAGCAGTTCTTC

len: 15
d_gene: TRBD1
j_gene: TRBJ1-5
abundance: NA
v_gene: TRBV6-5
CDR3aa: CASSYSSSGGQPQHF
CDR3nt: TGTGCCAGCAGTTACTCATCCTCAGGGGGTCAGCCCCAGCATTTT

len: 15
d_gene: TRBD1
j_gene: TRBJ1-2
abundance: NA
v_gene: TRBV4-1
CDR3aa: CASSQVVAGGSGYTF
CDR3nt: TGCGCCAGCAGCCAAGTGGTGGCAGGGGGTAGTGGCTACACCTTC

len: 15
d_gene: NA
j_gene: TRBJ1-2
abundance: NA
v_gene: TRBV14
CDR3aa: CASSQIGGPRGGYTF
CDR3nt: TGTGCCAGCAGCCAAATTGGAGGGCCCCGTGGTGGCTACACCTTC

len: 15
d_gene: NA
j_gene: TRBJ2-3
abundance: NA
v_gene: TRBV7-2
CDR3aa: CASSLGGFPSDTQYF
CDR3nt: TGTGCCAGCAGTTTAGGAGGGTTCCCGTCAGATACGCAGTATTTT

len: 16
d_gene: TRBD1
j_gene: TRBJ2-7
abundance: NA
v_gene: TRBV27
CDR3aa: CASSPVSGTGLHEQYF
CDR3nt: TGTGCCAGCAGCCCTGTATCAGGGACAGGGCTTCACGAGCAGTACTTC

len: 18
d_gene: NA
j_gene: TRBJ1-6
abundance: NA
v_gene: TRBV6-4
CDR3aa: CASSDSSQGSSYNSPLHF
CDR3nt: TGTGCCAGCAGTGACTCGAGTCAAGGGAGCTCCTATAATTCACCCCTCCACTTT

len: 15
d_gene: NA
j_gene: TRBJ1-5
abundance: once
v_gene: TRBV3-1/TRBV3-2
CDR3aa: CASSLRGDSNQPQHF
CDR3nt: TGTGCCAGCAGCCTCAGGGGCGATAGCAATCAGCCCCAGCATTTT

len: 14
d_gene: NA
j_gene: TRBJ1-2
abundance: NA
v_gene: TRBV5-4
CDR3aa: CASTTGGVDYGYTF
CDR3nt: TGTGCCAGCACCACGGGGGGGGTGGACTATGGCTACACCTTC

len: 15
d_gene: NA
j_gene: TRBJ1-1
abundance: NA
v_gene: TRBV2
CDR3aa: CASSVLRTEGTEAFF
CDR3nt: TGTGCCAGCAGTGTACTTAGGACAGAGGGGACTGAAGCTTTCTTT

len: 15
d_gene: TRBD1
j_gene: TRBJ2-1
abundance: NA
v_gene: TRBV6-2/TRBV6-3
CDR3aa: CASSPRTGGINEQFF
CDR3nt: TGTGCCAGCAGTCCACGGACAGGGGGGATCAATGAGCAGTTCTTC

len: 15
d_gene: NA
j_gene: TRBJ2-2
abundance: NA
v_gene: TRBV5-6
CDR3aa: CASRLGHSNTGELFF
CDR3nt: TGTGCCAGCAGACTGGGACACTCGAACACCGGGGAGCTGTTTTTT

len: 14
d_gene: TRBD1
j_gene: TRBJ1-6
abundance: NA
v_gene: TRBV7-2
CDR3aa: CASSFGQGNSPLHF
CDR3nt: TGTGCCAGCAGCTTCGGACAGGGGAATTCACCCCTCCACTTT

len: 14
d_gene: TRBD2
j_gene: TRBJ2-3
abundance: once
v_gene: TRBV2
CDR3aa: CASDPAGGPDTQYF
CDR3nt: TGTGCCAGTGACCCAGCGGGGGGGCCAGATACGCAGTATTTT

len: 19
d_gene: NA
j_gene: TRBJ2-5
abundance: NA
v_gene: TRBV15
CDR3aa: CATSRVEAGSLAGQETQYF
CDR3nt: TGTGCCACCAGCAGAGTTGAGGCCGGGAGCCTCGCGGGCCAAGAGACCCAGTACTTC

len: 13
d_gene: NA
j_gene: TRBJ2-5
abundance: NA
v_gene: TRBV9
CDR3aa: CASSVGGQETQYF
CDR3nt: TGTGCCAGCAGCGTAGGAGGCCAAGAGACCCAGTACTTC

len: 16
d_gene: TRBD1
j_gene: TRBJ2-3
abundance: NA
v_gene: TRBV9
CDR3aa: CASSPTGGVPMDTQYF
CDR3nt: TGTGCCAGCAGCCCGACAGGGGGGGTGCCTATGGATACGCAGTATTTT

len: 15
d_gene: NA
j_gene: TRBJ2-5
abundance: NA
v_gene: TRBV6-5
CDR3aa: CASSKHQGGQETQYF
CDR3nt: TGTGCCAGCAGCAAGCACCAGGGAGGTCAAGAGACCCAGTACTTC

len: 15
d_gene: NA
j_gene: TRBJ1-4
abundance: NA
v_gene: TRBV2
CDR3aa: CASSEEWQGGEKLFF
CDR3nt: TGTGCCAGCAGTGAAGAATGGCAGGGCGGTGAAAAACTGTTTTTT

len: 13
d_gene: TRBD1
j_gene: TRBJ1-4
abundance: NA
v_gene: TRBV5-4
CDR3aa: CASSLQGREKLFF
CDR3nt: TGTGCCAGCAGCCTACAGGGGAGGGAAAAACTGTTTTTT

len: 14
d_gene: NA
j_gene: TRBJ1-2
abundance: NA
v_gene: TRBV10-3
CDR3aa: CAISELGSGSGYTF
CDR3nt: TGTGCCATCAGTGAGTTAGGATCGGGGTCTGGCTACACCTTC

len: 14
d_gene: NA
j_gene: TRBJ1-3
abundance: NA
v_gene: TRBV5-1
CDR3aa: CASSLGGTPNTIYF
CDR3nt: TGCGCCAGCAGCTTGGGGGGGACACCGAACACCATATATTTT

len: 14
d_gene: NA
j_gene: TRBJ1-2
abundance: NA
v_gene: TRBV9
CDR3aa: CASSAAGGLYGYTF
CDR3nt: TGTGCCAGCAGCGCTGCCGGGGGGCTCTATGGCTACACCTTC

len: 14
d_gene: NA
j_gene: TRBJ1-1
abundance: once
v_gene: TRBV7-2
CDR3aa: CASSTGWRGTEAFF
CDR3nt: TGTGCCAGCAGCACCGGCTGGAGGGGCACTGAAGCTTTCTTT